This is a list of T cell receptor beta chains from one sample in a study of blood T cell repertoires in COVID-19. Repertoires were generated with immunoSEQ multiplex PCR, while TCRdb's copy carries only in-frame clones and drops some. Of roughly 120,000 clones listed, 80% to 90% are singletons. Input material: peripheral blood. These TCRs come from an older man who had recovered from COVID-19. CDR3s include the opening cysteine and the closing phenylalanine or tryptophan. A D gene is named only where the DNA matches it firmly. Clone size is shown for a subset of rows, as once, few, many or a class of expanded clone.

CDR3,DNA,V,size,J,D
CASSLAILRTVKRPSNTGELFF,TGTGCCAGCAGCTTAGCTATTTTACGGACAGTAAAAAGACCTTCGAACACCGGGGAGCTGTTTTTT,TRBV7-2,-,TRBJ2-2,-
CASSYTLAGGSSPGEETQYF,TGTGCCAGCAGTTACACTCTAGCGGGGGGCAGTTCCCCGGGCGAAGAGACCCAGTACTTC,TRBV6-2/TRBV6-3,-,TRBJ2-5,TRBD2
CSANRNTEAFF,TGCAGTGCCAACAGGAACACTGAAGCTTTCTTT,TRBV20-1,-,TRBJ1-1,-
CASSQVAREKLFF,TGCGCCAGCAGCCAAGTGGCGAGGGAAAAACTGTTTTTT,TRBV4-1,-,TRBJ1-4,-
CASSAEMAGANVLTF,TGTGCCAGCAGCGCGGAAATGGCTGGGGCCAACGTCCTGACTTTC,TRBV5-4,-,TRBJ2-6,-
CASSIAALRAGELFF,TGTGCCAGTAGTATCGCTGCTTTGCGAGCCGGGGAGCTGTTTTTT,TRBV19,-,TRBJ2-2,-
CASSTRDTSYNEQFF,TGTGCCAGTAGTACTAGGGACACCTCCTACAATGAGCAGTTCTTC,TRBV19,-,TRBJ2-1,-
CASNPGQEKRFSQHF,TGTGCCAGCAACCCGGGACAAGAGAAAAGATTCTCCCAGCATTTT,TRBV7-9,-,TRBJ1-5,-
CASSFPGGGEKLFF,TGTGCCAGCAGCTTCCCAGGGGGCGGTGAAAAACTGTTTTTT,TRBV5-4,-,TRBJ1-4,TRBD1
CASSGARGGSGTGTYEQYF,TGTGCCAGCAGCGGAGCCCGGGGGGGTTCCGGGACAGGGACCTACGAGCAGTACTTC,TRBV9,-,TRBJ2-7,-
CASSLGRTSGFTDTQYF,TGTGCCAGCAGCCTAGGAAGGACTAGCGGGTTCACAGATACGCAGTATTTT,TRBV5-6,-,TRBJ2-3,TRBD2
CAWRTGGTNEKLFF,TGTGCCTGGAGGACAGGGGGAACTAATGAAAAACTGTTTTTT,TRBV30,-,TRBJ1-4,TRBD1
CASSGASYEQYF,TGTGCCAGCTCAGGGGCCTCCTACGAGCAGTACTTC,TRBV2,once,TRBJ2-7,-
CASSQGQGDTDTQYF,TGCGCCAGCAGCCAAGGACAGGGAGACACAGATACGCAGTATTTT,TRBV4-1,-,TRBJ2-3,TRBD1
CAISGGQLVPPLHF,TGTGCCATCAGTGGGGGACAGTTGGTCCCGCCCCTCCACTTT,TRBV10-3,-,TRBJ1-6,TRBD1
CASSSIRGGVETQYF,TGTGCCAGCAGCTCTATAAGGGGAGGGGTCGAGACCCAGTACTTC,TRBV7-9,-,TRBJ2-5,TRBD2
CASSVEGTSIYEQYF,TGTGCCAGCAGCGTAGAAGGGACTTCTATCTACGAGCAGTACTTC,TRBV9,-,TRBJ2-7,-
CASSYARWDRGGEQYF,TGTGCCAGCAGTTACGCACGGTGGGACAGGGGAGGCGAGCAGTACTTC,TRBV6-2/TRBV6-3,-,TRBJ2-7,TRBD1
CASSDPGQAFNTEAFF,TGTGCCAGCAGTGACCCGGGACAGGCATTTAACACTGAAGCTTTCTTT,TRBV6-1,-,TRBJ1-1,TRBD1
CASSVRFYNEQFF,TGTGCCAGCAGCGTACGGTTCTACAATGAGCAGTTCTTC,TRBV11-2,medium-sized,TRBJ2-1,-
CASSQLSGGAADTQYF,TGTGCCAGCAGCCAACTTAGCGGGGGGGCAGCGGATACGCAGTATTTT,TRBV4-2,-,TRBJ2-3,TRBD2
CASSLVLAGASGANVLTF,TGCGCCAGCAGCTTGGTTCTAGCGGGGGCCTCTGGGGCCAACGTCCTGACTTTC,TRBV5-1,-,TRBJ2-6,TRBD2
CAWSYVWDREVSETQYF,TGTGCCTGGAGTTACGTCTGGGACAGGGAAGTTTCCGAGACCCAGTACTTC,TRBV30,-,TRBJ2-5,TRBD1
CASSSQTATNEKLFF,TGCGCCAGCAGCTCGCAGACAGCAACTAATGAAAAACTGTTTTTT,TRBV5-1,-,TRBJ1-4,-
CASTRTGGYNEQFF,TGTGCCAGCACCCGGACAGGGGGGTACAATGAGCAGTTCTTC,TRBV6-5,-,TRBJ2-1,TRBD1
CASSFTRRPQHF,TGTGCCAGCAGTTTCACTCGGAGGCCCCAGCATTTT,TRBV28,-,TRBJ1-5,-
CASSLLAGGDTDTQYF,TGTGCCAGCAGTTTGCTAGCGGGGGGGGACACAGATACGCAGTATTTT,TRBV27,-,TRBJ2-3,TRBD2
CASSLFRVEQFF,TGTGCCAGCAGTTTATTCCGGGTTGAGCAGTTCTTC,TRBV28,-,TRBJ2-1,-
CASSVGLAGAYNEQFF,TGTGCCAGCAGCGTAGGACTAGCGGGGGCTTACAATGAGCAGTTCTTC,TRBV9,-,TRBJ2-1,TRBD2
CASNPNLGQVYGYTF,TGTGCCAGCAACCCCAACCTAGGACAGGTCTATGGCTACACCTTC,TRBV7-2,-,TRBJ1-2,TRBD1